This T cell receptor beta chain appears in the sequencing data of a study of CD8+ T cells in alopecia areata. Across the study: A regimen of oral tofacitinib, 5 to 10 mg twice daily, was given to treated patients. The duration of tofacitinib was 6 to 18 months, with 6 months off drug afterward.

V dropped 3 bases and J dropped 2 bases, with 9 bases sitting between them. Germline CDR1 SEHNR, CDR2 FQNEAQ (reference sequence). This CDR3 contains 14 residues. As the sequencing template, cDNA was produced by extracting RNA and reverse transcribing it. The repertoire was sequenced with immunoSEQ multiplex PCR; TCRdb's copy has only in-frame clones and lacks some. The sample lists about 290,000 clones, 58% occurring once. Treatment meaning: oral pan-JAK inhibitor, 5-10 mg twice daily. The specimen comprised CD4+ T cells sorted from blood, sampled at week 24, from a patient treated with tofacitinib. This sequence originates from a human donor with alopecia areata. The V gene is TRBV7-9, the J gene TRBJ2-3; the D is unclear. The DNA of the CDR3 is TGTGCCAGCAGCTTCTCCGGGCCCACAGATACGCAGTATTTT. Encoded protein: CASSFSGPTDTQYF.